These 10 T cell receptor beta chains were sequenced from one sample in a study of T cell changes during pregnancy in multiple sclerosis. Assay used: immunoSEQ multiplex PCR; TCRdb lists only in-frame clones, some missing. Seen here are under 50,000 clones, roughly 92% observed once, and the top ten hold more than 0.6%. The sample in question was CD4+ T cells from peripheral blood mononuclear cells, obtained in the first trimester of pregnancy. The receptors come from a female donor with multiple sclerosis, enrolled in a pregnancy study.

The chain's CDR3 is CASSVSTGGYEKLFF. CDR3 nucleotide sequence: TGTGCCAGCAGCGTGTCGACAGGGGGCTATGAAAAACTGTTTTTT. The rearrangement links TRBV7-2 to TRBJ1-4; 10 bases align to TRBD1. This CDR3 region has 15 residues. V was pared by 5 bases and J by 6 bases, with 6 bases of the junction left unmatched. From germline, CDR1 is SGHTA and CDR2 FQGNSA.

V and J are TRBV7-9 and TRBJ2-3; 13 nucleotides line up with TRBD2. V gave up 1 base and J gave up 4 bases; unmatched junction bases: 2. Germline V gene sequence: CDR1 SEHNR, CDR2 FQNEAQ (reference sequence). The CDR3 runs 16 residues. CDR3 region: CASSLELAGGPDTQYF. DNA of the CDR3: TGTGCCAGCAGCTTAGAACTAGCGGGAGGGCCAGATACGCAGTATTTT.

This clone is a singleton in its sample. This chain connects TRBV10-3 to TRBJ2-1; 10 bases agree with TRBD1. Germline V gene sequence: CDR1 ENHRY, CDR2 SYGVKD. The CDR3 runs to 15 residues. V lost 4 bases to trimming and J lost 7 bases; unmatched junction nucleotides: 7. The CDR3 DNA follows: TGTGCCATCAGTGGGGGGGGACAGGGGATGAATGAGCAGTTCTTC. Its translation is CAISGGGQGMNEQFF.

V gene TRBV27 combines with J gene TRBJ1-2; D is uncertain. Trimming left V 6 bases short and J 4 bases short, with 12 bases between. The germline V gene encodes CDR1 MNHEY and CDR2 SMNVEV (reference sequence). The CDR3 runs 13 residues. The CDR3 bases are TGTGCCAGCAGGATCTCCCTCGGCTATGGCTACACCTTC. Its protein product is CASRISLGYGYTF.

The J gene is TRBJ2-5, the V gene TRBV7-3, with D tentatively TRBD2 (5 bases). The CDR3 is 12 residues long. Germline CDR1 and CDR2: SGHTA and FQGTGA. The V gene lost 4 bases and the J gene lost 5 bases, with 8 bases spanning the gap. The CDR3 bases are TGTGCCAGCAGCTACCCGGGGGAGACCCAGTACTTC. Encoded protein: CASSYPGETQYF. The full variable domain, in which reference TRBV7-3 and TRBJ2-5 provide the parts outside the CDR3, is GAGVSQTPSNKVTEKGKYVELRCDPISGHTALYWYRQSLGQGPEFLIYFQGTGAADDSGLPNDRFFAVRPEGSVSTLKIQRTERGDSAVYLCASSYPGETQYFGPGTRLLVL.

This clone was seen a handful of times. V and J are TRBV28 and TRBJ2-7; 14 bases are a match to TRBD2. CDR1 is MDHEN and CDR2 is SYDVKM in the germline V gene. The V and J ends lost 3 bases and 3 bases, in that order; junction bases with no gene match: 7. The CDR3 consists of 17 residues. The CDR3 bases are TGTGCCAGCAGTTTCAGGACTAGCGGGAGGACCTTCTACGAGCAGTACTTC. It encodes CASSFRTSGRTFYEQYF.

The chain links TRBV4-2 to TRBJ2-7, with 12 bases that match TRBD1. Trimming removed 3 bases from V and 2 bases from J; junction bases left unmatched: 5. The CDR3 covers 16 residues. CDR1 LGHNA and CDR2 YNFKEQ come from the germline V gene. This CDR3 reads CASSQGQGAPAYEQYF. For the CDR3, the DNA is TGTGCCAGCAGCCAGGGACAGGGGGCGCCGGCCTACGAGCAGTACTTC.

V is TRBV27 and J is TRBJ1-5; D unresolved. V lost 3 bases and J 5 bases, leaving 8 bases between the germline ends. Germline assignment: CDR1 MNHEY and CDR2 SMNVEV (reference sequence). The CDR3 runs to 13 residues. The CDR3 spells CASSFGQYQPQHF. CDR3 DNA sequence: TGTGCCAGCAGTTTTGGCCAATATCAGCCCCAGCATTTT.

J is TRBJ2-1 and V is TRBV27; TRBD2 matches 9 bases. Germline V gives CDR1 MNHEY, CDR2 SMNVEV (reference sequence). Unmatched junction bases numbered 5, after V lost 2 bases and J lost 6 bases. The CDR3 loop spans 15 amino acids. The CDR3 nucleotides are TGTGCCAGCAGTTTAAACGGCGGGAGGGCCAATGAGCAGTTCTTC. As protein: CASSLNGGRANEQFF.

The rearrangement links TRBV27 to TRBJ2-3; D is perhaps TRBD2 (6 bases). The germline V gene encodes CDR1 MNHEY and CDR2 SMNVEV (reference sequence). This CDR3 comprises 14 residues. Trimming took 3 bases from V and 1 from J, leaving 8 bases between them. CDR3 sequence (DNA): TGTGCCAGCAGTTTTGCGGGGCGCACAGATACGCAGTATTTT. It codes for CASSFAGRTDTQYF.